The 5 T cell receptor beta chains below all came from one sample that was sequenced in a study of blood T cell repertoires in COVID-19. Here immunoSEQ multiplex PCR was the method, and the copy in TCRdb shows in-frame clones only, minus some. The sample records under 200,000 clones, approximately 84% being singletons. Sequencing input: peripheral blood. These receptors were collected from a woman aged 80 or older with acute or convalescent COVID-19.

This chain uses TRBV5-5 with TRBJ2-7, with 7 bases fitting TRBD1. V gave up 0 bases and J gave up 0 bases; unmatched junction bases: 9. This CDR3 has 17 residues. Germline CDR1 SGHKS, CDR2 YYEKEE (reference sequence). The CDR3 loop reads CASSLGMDRLLSYEQYF. The CDR3 coding sequence is TGTGCCAGCAGCTTGGGGATGGACAGGCTGCTCTCCTACGAGCAGTACTTC.

The CDR3 DNA reads TGTGCCAGCTCACTAGGCGAGACCCGGCGGGATACGCAGTATTTT. It specifies CASSLGETRRDTQYF. This chain connects TRBV18 to TRBJ2-3, with D unclear. Trimming stripped 4 bases from V and 6 bases from J, with 17 bases between. CDR1 and CDR2 (germline): KGHSH, LQKENI. The CDR3 is made up of 15 amino acids.

The chain has TRBV11-3 and TRBJ2-3; 10 nucleotides match TRBD2. V was clipped by 2 bases and J by 1 base; unmatched bases: 9. The CDR3 consists of 18 residues. Germline-derived CDR1 and CDR2 are SGHNT and YENEEA. Here the CDR3 reads CASSLRLAGASGTDTQYF. CDR3 nucleotide sequence: TGTGCCAGCAGCTTACGGCTAGCGGGAGCCTCCGGCACAGATACGCAGTATTTT.

The sample holds a few counts of this clone. The CDR3 sequence is CSVVGQAGSAFF. The CDR3, as DNA: TGCAGCGTTGTTGGACAGGCCGGGTCGGCTTTCTTT. The chain is built from TRBV29-1 and TRBJ1-1; 7 nucleotides match TRBD1. Unmatched junction bases numbered 10, after V lost 4 bases and J lost 11 bases. Germline V CDR1 and CDR2: SQVTM, ANQGSEA. There are 12 residues in the CDR3. The full variable domain, with the rest looked up from reference TRBV29-1 and TRBJ1-1, is SAVISQKPSRDICQRGTSLTIQCQVDSQVTMMFWYRQQPGQSLTLIATANQGSEATYESGFVIDKFPISRPNLTFSTLTVSNMSPEDSSIYLCSVVGQAGSAFFGQGTRLTVV.

This chain uses TRBV5-6 with TRBJ2-7; 8 bases agree with TRBD1. CDR3 length equals 13 residues. The germline V gene encodes CDR1 SGHDT and CDR2 YYEEEE. V lost 5 bases and J lost 7; bases outside the gene matches: 8. CDR3 bases: TGTGCCAGCAGAGACAGGGGAGTCACAGAGCAGTACTTC. Residues: CASRDRGVTEQYF.